Below are 30 T cell receptor beta chains sequenced from a single sample in a study of blood T cell repertoires in COVID-19. The table came from immunoSEQ multiplex PCR; TCRdb's copy has only in-frame clones and leaves some out. The table includes approximately 240,000 clones, roughly three quarters detected once. The sequencing input was peripheral blood. The receptors were sampled from a middle-aged woman with active or convalescent COVID-19.

The genes are TRBV2 and TRBJ1-1; the D gene is possibly TRBD1 (6 bases). The CDR3 consists of 15 residues. V shed 8 bases and J shed 0 bases, with 16 bases lying between them. Germline assignment: CDR1 SNHLY and CDR2 FYNNEI. CDR3 in DNA: TGTGCCAGCCGGGCGGGGGGCGCCATGAACACTGAAGCTTTCTTT. Its translation is CASRAGGAMNTEAFF.

This chain connects TRBV30 to TRBJ2-7; D may be TRBD1 (6 bases). The V and J ends lost 4 bases and 5 bases respectively, with 15 bases between them. CDR1 is GTSNPN, CDR2 SVGIG, per germline (reference sequence). The CDR3 loop spans 13 amino acids. In nucleotides, the CDR3 is TGTGCCTGGACTCCCGGGACAAAGGACGAGCAGTACTTC. The encoded protein is CAWTPGTKDEQYF.

This clone has just a few counts. CDR3: CASSQPFSGGRTDTQYF. CDR3 in DNA: TGTGCCAGCAGCCAACCATTTAGCGGGGGGCGCACAGATACGCAGTATTTT. The genes are TRBV3-1 (or the pseudogene TRBV3-2) and TRBJ2-3; 10 bases line up with TRBD2. The CDR3 runs to 17 residues. Looked up from germline, CDR1 is LGHDT and CDR2 is YNNKEL (reference sequence). Germline trimming cut 2 bases from V and 1 base from J; bases unmatched to any gene: 6.

The chain employs TRBV5-1 and TRBJ2-5, with 9 bases fitting TRBD1. The CDR3 length is 15 residues. The germline V gene has CDR1 SGHRS and CDR2 YFSETQ. The V gene end was trimmed by 0 bases and the J gene end by 6 bases; junction bases not matched to a gene: 6. The CDR3 region is CASSLDGTGPKTQYF. The CDR3 region has the DNA TGCGCCAGCAGCTTGGATGGGACAGGGCCGAAGACCCAGTACTTC.

This clone was counted a single time. J is TRBJ2-5 and V is TRBV5-1, with 10 positions matching TRBD2. Per the germline V gene, CDR1 is SGHRS and CDR2 is YFSETQ. The CDR3 consists of 15 residues. Trimming took 3 bases from V and 3 from J; bases not matched to a gene: 5. CDR3 region: CASSWGTSAKETQYF. Here the CDR3 DNA reads TGCGCCAGCAGCTGGGGGACTAGCGCTAAAGAGACCCAGTACTTC.

This chain uses TRBV12-5 with TRBJ1-5; D gene unclear. This CDR3 is built from 13 residues. V dropped 2 bases and J dropped 4 bases, with 6 bases sitting between them. Per germline, CDR1 LGHNT and CDR2 FRNRAP. The CDR3 reads CASGLTGNQPQHF. The CDR3 region has the DNA TGTGCTAGTGGTTTGACCGGGAATCAGCCCCAGCATTTT.

A single count supports this clone. V and J are TRBV29-1 and TRBJ2-1; TRBD1 agrees at 11 bases. Germline lookup yields CDR1 SQVTM and CDR2 ANQGSEA. The CDR3 sequence is 13 residues long. V lost 6 bases to trimming and J lost 4 bases; unmatched junction nucleotides: 2. The CDR3 reads CSVGTGGYNEQFF. In nucleotides, the CDR3 is TGCAGCGTGGGGACAGGGGGGTACAATGAGCAGTTCTTC.

This chain joins TRBV28 and TRBJ2-5; weak D call: TRBD1 (6 bases). The V end lost 6 bases, the J end lost 2 bases, and 13 bases lay between the germline ends. Germline CDR1 reads MDHEN; CDR2 reads SYDVKM. The CDR3 is 14 amino acids. The CDR3 here is CASRTGTAQETQYF. CDR3 DNA sequence: TGTGCCAGCAGAACAGGGACCGCGCAAGAGACCCAGTACTTC.

This chain uses TRBV7-3 with TRBJ2-3, with 8 bases aligning to TRBD1. Per germline, CDR1 SGHTA and CDR2 FQGTGA. The CDR3 totals 14 residues. The V gene end was trimmed by 5 bases and the J gene end by 3 bases; junction bases not matched to a gene: 4. CDR3 loop: CASSHGQGTDTQYF. Written as DNA, the CDR3 is TGTGCCAGCAGCCACGGACAGGGAACAGATACGCAGTATTTT.

This sequence joins TRBV20-1 and TRBJ1-5; D possibly corresponds to TRBD1 (5 bases). Trimming took 3 bases from V and 7 from J, leaving 22 bases between them. Germline-derived CDR1 and CDR2 are DFQATT and SNEGSKA (reference sequence). This CDR3 is built from 16 residues. The CDR3, as DNA: TGCAGTGCTAGTCCCGGGGGGTCGTTTGCGGGGCAGCCCCAGCATTTT. Protein product: CSASPGGSFAGQPQHF.

This chain uses TRBV2 with TRBJ1-5, with a possible D match to TRBD1 (5 bases). Germline CDR1 SNHLY, CDR2 FYNNEI. V lost 2 bases and J 4 bases, leaving 12 bases between the germline ends. This CDR3 has 15 residues. CDR3 region: CASSELMGGNQPQHF. CDR3 sequence (DNA): TGTGCCAGCAGTGAACTGATGGGGGGTAATCAGCCCCAGCATTTT. The whole variable domain, filled in from reference TRBV2 and TRBJ1-5, reads EPEVTQTPSHQVTQMGQEVILRCVPISNHLYFYWYRQILGQKVEFLVSFYNNEISEKSEIFDDQFSVERPDGSNFTLKIRSTKLEDSAMYFCASSELMGGNQPQHFGDGTRLSIL.

The chain has TRBV6-1 and TRBJ1-5; TRBD1 might be the D (5 bases). Germline CDR1 and CDR2: MNHNS and SASEGT. The CDR3 spans 18 residues. V lost 4 bases and J lost 1, with 20 bases in between. CDR3 region: CASSVVLTKKGSNQPQHF. The CDR3 DNA reads TGTGCCAGCAGTGTAGTTTTAACAAAGAAGGGGAGCAATCAGCCCCAGCATTTT.

The chain has TRBV20-1 and TRBJ1-5; D is unresolved. This CDR3 has 11 residues. V was cut by 0 bases and J by 9 bases, with 6 bases left in between. Germline loops: CDR1 DFQATT, CDR2 SNEGSKA (reference sequence). CDR3 in amino acids: CSARELGPQHF. In DNA form, the CDR3 reads TGCAGTGCTAGAGAACTAGGGCCCCAGCATTTT.

The J gene is TRBJ1-2, the V gene TRBV15; TRBD1 agrees at 7 bases. The V gene end was trimmed by 4 bases and the J gene end by 6 bases; junction bases not matched to a gene: 8. The germline V gene encodes CDR1 LNHNV and CDR2 YYDKDF (reference sequence). CDR3 length equals 14 residues. The chain's CDR3 is CATSTPQGQNGYTF. CDR3 bases: TGTGCCACCAGCACCCCCCAGGGACAGAATGGCTACACCTTC.

This sequence joins TRBV7-3 and TRBJ2-3; a weak D match, TRBD2 (7 bases). Germline-derived CDR1 and CDR2 are SGHTA and FQGTGA. The CDR3 runs to 17 residues. The ends were cut back, 0 bases at V and 0 bases at J, with 13 bases in the middle. The CDR3 is CASSLTGGGPSTDTQYF. Written as DNA, the CDR3 is TGTGCCAGCAGCTTAACCGGCGGGGGCCCTAGCACAGATACGCAGTATTTT.

The rearrangement uses TRBV9 and TRBJ2-7; the D is unclear. This CDR3 spans 15 amino acids. Trimming removed 3 bases from V and 7 bases from J, with 20 bases in between. CDR1 is SGDLS and CDR2 is YYNGEE in the germline V gene. The CDR3 DNA is TGTGCCAGCAGCGCCCCAGGAACCGGATCTTCGGAGCAGTACTTC. Translated, it gives CASSAPGTGSSEQYF.

In its sample, this clone was seen once. V and J are TRBV5-1 and TRBJ1-2; no definite D call. With 5 bases removed from V and 4 bases from J, the gap between germline ends came to 9 bases. The CDR3 runs 12 residues. Germline V CDR1 and CDR2: SGHRS, YFSETQ. The CDR3 loop reads CASREQSYGYTF. The CDR3 bases are TGCGCCAGCAGAGAACAGAGCTATGGCTACACCTTC.

The CDR3 DNA sequence: TGTGCCAGCAGCTTAGTGGGCCGGGGAGGGGGAAACTATGGCTACACCTTC. Amino acids: CASSLVGRGGGNYGYTF. The rearrangement links TRBV11-2 to TRBJ1-2, with D tentatively TRBD1 (6 bases). Trimming removed 1 base from V and 2 bases from J, with 17 bases in between. Germline CDR1 is SGHAT and CDR2 is FQNNGV. The CDR3 is 17 amino acids.

The gene calls are TRBV18 and TRBJ2-1, with 7 bases lining up with TRBD1. V dropped 6 bases and J dropped 9; count of bases not matched to a gene: 11. Germline V CDR1 and CDR2: KGHSH, LQKENI. CDR3 length: 14 amino acids. The CDR3 is CASSTGAARGEQFF. CDR3 bases: TGTGCCAGCTCCACAGGGGCGGCTCGGGGTGAGCAGTTCTTC.

The rearrangement joins TRBV5-5 to TRBJ2-2, with D perhaps TRBD1 (6 bases). Germline CDR1 is SGHKS and CDR2 is YYEKEE (reference sequence). The CDR3 contains 16 residues. With 5 bases removed from V and 2 bases from J, the gap between germline ends came to 16 bases. In DNA, the CDR3 is TGTGCCAGCAGTCGTAACAGGGTTGGTAACACCGGGGAGCTGTTTTTT. Amino acids: CASSRNRVGNTGELFF.

In its sample, this clone was seen a few times. The chain recombines TRBV30 with TRBJ1-5; 11 bases align to TRBD1. This CDR3 has 16 amino acids. V shed 2 bases, J shed 6 bases, and the junction held 9 bases outside the gene matches. The germline V gene has CDR1 GTSNPN and CDR2 SVGIG (reference sequence). The chain's CDR3 is CAWSHRDRGFVQPQHF. DNA of the CDR3: TGTGCCTGGAGTCACCGGGACAGGGGGTTCGTTCAGCCCCAGCATTTT. Based on the CDR3 plus reference TRBV30 and TRBJ1-5, the full variable domain is SQTIHQWPATLVQPVGSPLSLECTVEGTSNPNLYWYRQAAGRGLQLLFYSVGIGQISSEVPQNLSASRPQDRQFILSSKKLLLSDSGFYLCAWSHRDRGFVQPQHFGDGTRLSIL.

The V call is TRBV3-1 (or the pseudogene TRBV3-2), the J call TRBJ1-2; 7 bases match TRBD1. This CDR3 spans 14 amino acids. Trimming at V came to 3 bases and at J to 2 bases, leaving 3 bases not matched to a gene. CDR1 LGHDT and CDR2 YNNKEL come from the germline V gene (reference sequence). The CDR3 loop reads CASSHLGQNYGYTF. The CDR3 DNA reads TGTGCCAGCAGCCACCTGGGACAGAACTATGGCTACACCTTC.

CDR3 DNA sequence: TGTGCCAGCAGCATCAGGGGGAACAGCTACACCTTC. Residues: CASSIRGNSYTF. The V gene is TRBV12-3 or TRBV12-4, the J gene TRBJ1-2, with 7 positions matching TRBD1. CDR3 length equals 12 residues. V shed 6 bases, J shed 9 bases, and the junction held 7 bases outside the gene matches.

This rearrangement joins TRBV2 to TRBJ2-3, with D possibly being TRBD2 (6 bases). CDR3 length equals 16 residues. The germline gives CDR1 SNHLY, CDR2 FYNNEI. The V gene lost 0 bases and the J gene lost 4 bases, with 14 bases spanning the gap. CDR3 sequence (DNA): TGTGCCAGCAGTGAAGCGGGGCTCCCGGGGGCAGATACGCAGTATTTT. Amino acids: CASSEAGLPGADTQYF.

The V gene is TRBV6-5, the J gene TRBJ1-2; D is unresolved. The CDR3 extends over 11 amino acids. From germline, CDR1 is MNHEY and CDR2 SVGAGI. The V end lost 8 bases, the J end lost 3 bases, and 7 bases lay between the germline ends. The CDR3 is CASVRDYGYTF. The CDR3 DNA follows: TGTGCCAGCGTACGAGACTATGGCTACACCTTC.

This clone was seen only a few times. This chain connects TRBV7-6 to TRBJ1-1; maybe TRBD1 (5 bases). Trimming took off 5 bases at V and 5 bases at J, with 18 bases between the two ends. The CDR3 is 15 residues long. CDR1 is SGHVS, CDR2 FNYEAQ, per germline. The CDR3: CASSRVGGSRTEAFF. The DNA for the CDR3 is TGTGCCAGCAGCCGGGTGGGGGGATCGAGAACTGAAGCTTTCTTT.

V is TRBV7-2 and J is TRBJ1-3; 8 nucleotides agree with TRBD1. With 5 bases clipped from V and 2 bases from J, the junction kept 5 bases outside the gene matches. This CDR3 has 15 residues. Germline V gene data show CDR1 as SGHTA and CDR2 as FQGNSA. This chain's CDR3 is CASSPRTGTGNTIYF. The CDR3 DNA is TGTGCCAGCAGCCCCCGGACAGGGACTGGAAACACCATATATTTT.

CDR3 protein: CASSLRRRLVVTGELFF. The CDR3, as DNA: TGTGCCAGCAGTTTAAGGAGGCGTCTAGTTGTCACCGGGGAGCTGTTTTTT. J is TRBJ2-2 and V is TRBV28; a possible D gene is TRBD2 (5 bases). Trimming left V 2 bases short and J 4 bases short, with 17 bases between. CDR1 and CDR2 (germline): MDHEN, SYDVKM. This CDR3 is built from 17 residues.

The genes are TRBV12-3 or TRBV12-4 and TRBJ1-2; D gene ambiguous. The CDR3 sequence is 12 residues long. V was trimmed by 4 bases and J by 3 bases, leaving 6 bases between them. The CDR3 spells CASSSSDYGYTF. The CDR3 region has the DNA TGTGCCAGCAGTTCCTCGGACTATGGCTACACCTTC.

The rearrangement joins TRBV19 to TRBJ1-4; no firm D call. V lost 1 base, J lost 7 bases, and 7 bases lay in between. This CDR3 region has 13 residues. Germline V gene data show CDR1 as LNHDA and CDR2 as SQIVND (reference sequence). The CDR3 region is CASSIGGGEKLFF. The CDR3 coding sequence is TGTGCCAGTAGTATAGGCGGAGGTGAAAAACTGTTTTTT.